The 8 T cell receptor beta chains given below trace back to one sample, sequenced in a study of response to subunit inactivated influenza vaccine (dated by TCRdb to the late 2010s). The library was built by means of RT-PCR. The sequencing machine was an Illumina HiSeq 2500. The public sequencing data were trimmed at Q25 with fastp and processed into clonotypes with MiXCR by TCRdb, which kept only in-frame beta chains. For every CDR3 protein sequence, its rows merge into one entry that carries the most common genes and DNA. For this sample the table gives 650,000 to 800,000 distinct CDR3 sequences, of which around 20% were detected only once. Of the sample, approximately 11% falls within the top ten clones. The starting material was PBMCs from blood, obtained 5 days after vaccination. The receptors were gathered from a man aged 50 to 60 who received an inactivated influenza vaccine. Donor details come from another sample of the same person, matched by shared clones.

In this sample, this clonotype turned up a few times. The chain joins TRBV7-2 to TRBJ2-1, with D tentatively TRBD1 (5 bases). V shed 0 bases and J shed 10 bases, with 16 bases lying between them. Looked up from germline, CDR1 is SGHTA and CDR2 is FQGNSA. This CDR3 spans 15 amino acids. The CDR3 bases are TGTGCCAGCAGCTTAGCGCTGGACACAGGAAGGGAGCAGTTCTTC. Its translation: CASSLALDTGREQFF.

This clonotype occurred a few times. The chain combines TRBV29-1 with TRBJ2-7; 8 bases line up with TRBD1. V gave up 1 base and J gave up 0 bases; unmatched junction bases: 8. This CDR3 comprises 16 residues. Germline lookup yields CDR1 SQVTM and CDR2 ANQGSEA. This chain's CDR3 is CSVEVPGTGSSYEQYF. CDR3 bases: TGCAGCGTTGAAGTGCCCGGGACAGGAAGCTCCTACGAGCAGTACTTC.

In this sample, this clonotype turned up many times. The chain has TRBV6-2 or TRBV6-3 and TRBJ1-5; D ambiguous. Germline values: CDR1 MNHEY, CDR2 SVGEGT. This CDR3 has 14 amino acids. The V end lost 2 bases, the J end lost 5 bases, and 10 bases lay between the germline ends. CDR3 region: CASSYGLEDQPQHF. CDR3 nucleotides: TGTGCCAGCAGTTACGGCTTGGAGGATCAGCCCCAGCATTTT.

The sample holds many counts of this clonotype. The chain has TRBV4-1 and TRBJ1-4; TRBD1 might be the D (5 bases). The CDR3 length is 16 residues. The V gene lost 1 base and the J gene lost 6 bases, with 15 bases spanning the gap. The germline V gene has CDR1 MGHRA and CDR2 YSYEKL. CDR3 in DNA: TGCGCCAGCAGCCAAGTTCGGGGCAGGGAGGATGAAAAACTGTTTTTT. This encodes CASSQVRGREDEKLFF.

This clonotype was recorded a few times. The CDR3 spells CSARTPLGGYTF. For the CDR3, the DNA is TGCAGTGCGCGTACACCTTTGGGCGGCTACACCTTC. The chain recombines TRBV20-1 with TRBJ1-2; D gene unclear. Looked up from germline, CDR1 is DFQATT and CDR2 is SNEGSKA (reference sequence). Trimming pared 6 bases from V and 8 bases from J, leaving 16 bases between. CDR3 length: 12 residues.

The chain carries TRBV7-9 and TRBJ2-2; weak D call: TRBD2 (7 bases). This CDR3 spans 17 amino acids. The V end lost 0 bases, the J end lost 4 bases, and 15 bases lay between the germline ends. CDR1 and CDR2 from the germline V gene are SEHNR and FQNEAQ (reference sequence). The DNA of the CDR3 is TGTGCCAGCAGCTTAGCGGGGGGGACACGAACCACCGGGGAGCTGTTTTTT. This gives the protein CASSLAGGTRTTGELFF.

This clonotype was seen a handful of times. The V gene is TRBV6-1, the J gene TRBJ2-7; 7 bases are a match to TRBD1. Germline CDR1 MNHNS, CDR2 SASEGT. The CDR3 length is 14 residues. V was clipped by 1 base and J by 2 bases; unmatched bases: 2. The CDR3 coding sequence is TGTGCCAGCAGTGAAGGGGACAGCCCCTACGAGCAGTACTTC. Its translation is CASSEGDSPYEQYF.

The rearrangement joins TRBV11-1 to TRBJ2-1; possible D gene TRBD2, 5 bases. The CDR3 spans 14 residues. Per germline, CDR1 SGHAT and CDR2 FQDESV (reference sequence). V lost 0 bases to trimming and J lost 7 bases, with 10 bases between them. The CDR3 loop is CASSLAGDWNEQFF. In DNA form, the CDR3 reads TGTGCCAGCAGCTTAGCGGGAGATTGGAATGAGCAGTTCTTC.